The present entry profiles one T cell receptor (beta chain) with its context. These data are taken from a study of blood T cell repertoires in COVID-19. CDR3 length: 14 residues. Germline lookup yields CDR1 SGHTA and CDR2 FQGNSA. Trimming took 5 bases from V and 10 from J, leaving 20 bases between them. The repertoire was sequenced with immunoSEQ multiplex PCR; TCRdb's copy has only in-frame clones and lacks some. The repertoire holds a few hundred thousand clones, with roughly 87% as singletons. The sample comprised peripheral blood. This rearrangement joins TRBV7-2 to TRBJ1-1; D might be TRBD1 (5 bases). The source is a woman aged 60-70 years with COVID-19, enrolled during active disease. The CDR3 nucleotides read TGTGCCAGCAGCCCACAGGTCGCTGTAGGGGTAGCTTTCTTT. Translation: CASSPQVAVGVAFF.